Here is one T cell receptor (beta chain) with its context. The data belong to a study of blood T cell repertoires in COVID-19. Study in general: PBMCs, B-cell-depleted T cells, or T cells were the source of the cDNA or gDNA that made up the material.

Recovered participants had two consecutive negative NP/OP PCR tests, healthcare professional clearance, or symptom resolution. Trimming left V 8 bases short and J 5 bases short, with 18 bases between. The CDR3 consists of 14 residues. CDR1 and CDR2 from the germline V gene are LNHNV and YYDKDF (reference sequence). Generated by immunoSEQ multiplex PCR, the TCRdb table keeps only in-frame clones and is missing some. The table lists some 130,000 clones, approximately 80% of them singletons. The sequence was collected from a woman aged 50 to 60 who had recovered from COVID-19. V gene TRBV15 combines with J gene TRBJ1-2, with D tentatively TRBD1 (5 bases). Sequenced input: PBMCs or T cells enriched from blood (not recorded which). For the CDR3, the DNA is TGTGCCACCCACGCTGATACAGGATTATATGGCTACACCTTC. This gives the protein CATHADTGLYGYTF.